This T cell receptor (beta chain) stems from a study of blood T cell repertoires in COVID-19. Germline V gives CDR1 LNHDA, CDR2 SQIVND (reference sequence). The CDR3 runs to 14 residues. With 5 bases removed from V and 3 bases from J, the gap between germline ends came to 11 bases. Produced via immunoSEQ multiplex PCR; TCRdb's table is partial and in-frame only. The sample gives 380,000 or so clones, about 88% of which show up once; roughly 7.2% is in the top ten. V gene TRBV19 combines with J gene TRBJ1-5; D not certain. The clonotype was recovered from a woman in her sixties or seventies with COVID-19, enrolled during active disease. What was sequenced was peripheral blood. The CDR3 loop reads CASSGRTANQPQHF. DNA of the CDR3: TGTGCCAGTAGTGGGAGGACTGCCAATCAGCCCCAGCATTTT.